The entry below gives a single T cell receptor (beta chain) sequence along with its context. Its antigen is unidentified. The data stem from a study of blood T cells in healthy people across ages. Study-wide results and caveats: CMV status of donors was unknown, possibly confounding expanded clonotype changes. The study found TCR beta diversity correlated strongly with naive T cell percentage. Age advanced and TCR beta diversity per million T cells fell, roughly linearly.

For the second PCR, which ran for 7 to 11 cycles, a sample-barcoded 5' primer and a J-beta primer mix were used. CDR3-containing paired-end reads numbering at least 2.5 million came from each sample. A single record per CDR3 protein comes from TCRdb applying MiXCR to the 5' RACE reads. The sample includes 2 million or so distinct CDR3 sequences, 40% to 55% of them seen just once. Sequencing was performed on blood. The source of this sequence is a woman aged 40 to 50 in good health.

The CDR3 sequence: CATSDRLAGGHYEQFF. Written as DNA, the CDR3 is TGTGCCACCAGTGATAGACTAGCGGGGGGGCATTATGAGCAGTTCTTC. The chain joins TRBV24-1 to TRBJ2-1; the match to TRBD2 covers 14 bases. This CDR3 is built from 16 residues. Germline V lookup: CDR1 KGHDR, CDR2 SFDVKD. V was clipped by 3 bases and J by 8 bases; unmatched bases: 5.